Listed below are T cell receptor beta chains from one sample, sequenced in a study of regulatory T cells in long-lasting Graves disease. One entry per CDR3 protein results from TCRdb running MiXCR on the multiplex PCR reads. Here the sample spans more than 450,000 distinct CDR3 sequences, around 15% being singletons. The sample also formed part of further work on T cells in Graves' hyperthyroidism and ophthalmopathy.

The sequenced sample was peripheral blood mononuclear cells (PBMCs), obtained at new diagnosis, from a patient treated with antithyroid drugs. These receptors all stem from a man aged 40-49 years with Graves disease. The CDR3 runs from the conserved cysteine through the conserved F or W. Each record gives: D gene, clone size, V gene, J gene, CDR3 DNA, CDR3 protein. A D gene is named only where the DNA matches it firmly. Size values are once, few and many counts, or a class for expanded clones, and some rows have none.

D: NA
size: NA
V: TRBV20-1
J: TRBJ2-5
DNA: TGCAGTGCTAGAGATCATCGAGGGAGCGCCGAGACCCAGTACTTC
CDR3: CSARDHRGSAETQYF

D: TRBD1
size: NA
V: TRBV19
J: TRBJ2-7
DNA: TGTGCCAGTAGATTACAGGGGGCCTCACCTAAGGAGCAGTACTTC
CDR3: CASRLQGASPKEQYF

D: NA
size: many
V: TRBV7-9
J: TRBJ2-3
DNA: TGTGCCAGCAGCTTAGACAGGGACACAGATACGCAGTATTTT
CDR3: CASSLDRDTDTQYF

D: TRBD1
size: many
V: TRBV2
J: TRBJ1-2
DNA: TGTGCCAGCAGTTCCCAGGGGGCCGGCTATGGCTACACCTTC
CDR3: CASSSQGAGYGYTF

D: NA
size: many
V: TRBV30
J: TRBJ1-4
DNA: TGTGCCTGGAGTTTTGACGGTGAAAAACTGTTTTTT
CDR3: CAWSFDGEKLFF

D: TRBD2
size: many
V: TRBV20-1
J: TRBJ2-7
DNA: TGCAGCGCGTCGCCTAGCGGGAACTACGAGCAGTACTTC
CDR3: CSASPSGNYEQYF

D: TRBD1
size: NA
V: TRBV6-1
J: TRBJ2-7
DNA: TGTGCCAGCAGGCAAGGACAGGGAAAGCAGTACTTC
CDR3: CASRQGQGKQYF

D: TRBD1
size: many
V: TRBV12-3/TRBV12-4
J: TRBJ1-5
DNA: TGTGCCAGTCGAGACAGGGAAAATCAGCCCCAGCATTTT
CDR3: CASRDRENQPQHF

D: TRBD1
size: many
V: TRBV28
J: TRBJ2-5
DNA: TGTGCCAGCACCAACCTCGGACAGGGGGAGACCCAGTACTTC
CDR3: CASTNLGQGETQYF

D: TRBD2
size: many
V: TRBV2
J: TRBJ2-7
DNA: TGTGCCGGCTTTAGCGGGGGGTCCTACGAGCAGTACTTC
CDR3: CAGFSGGSYEQYF

D: NA
size: many
V: TRBV5-1
J: TRBJ2-7
DNA: TGCGCCAGCAGCCTATCCCCGGGGACATCATACGAGCAGTACTTC
CDR3: CASSLSPGTSYEQYF

D: NA
size: few
V: TRBV19
J: TRBJ1-5
DNA: TGTGCCAGTAGTATTTCAGCGGACCTTCCTCAGCCCCAGCATTTT
CDR3: CASSISADLPQPQHF

D: TRBD1
size: many
V: TRBV7-9
J: TRBJ2-4
DNA: TGTGCCAGCAGCTGGACAGGGGGGATTCAGTACTTC
CDR3: CASSWTGGIQYF

D: TRBD2
size: many
V: TRBV3-1
J: TRBJ2-1
DNA: TGTGCCAGCAGCCAAGATTTGTTAGCGGGGTCGTTCAATGAGCAGTTCTTC
CDR3: CASSQDLLAGSFNEQFF

D: NA
size: NA
V: TRBV6-1
J: TRBJ2-2
DNA: TGTGCCAGCAGGCCGAGCGGAGCAGCGAACACCGGGGAGCTGTTTTTT
CDR3: CASRPSGAANTGELFF

D: NA
size: NA
V: TRBV6-5
J: TRBJ1-5
DNA: TGTGCCAGCAGTTACTTCGGGGGGCGGGTGCGCAATCAGCCCCAGCATTTT
CDR3: CASSYFGGRVRNQPQHF

D: NA
size: NA
V: TRBV27
J: TRBJ1-1
DNA: TGTGCCAGCAGTTTACCGGGCAGAAACACTGAAGCTTTCTTT
CDR3: CASSLPGRNTEAFF

D: TRBD1
size: many
V: TRBV12-3/TRBV12-4
J: TRBJ2-7
DNA: TGTGCCAGCACTCAACCGGGACAGGGGGTCTACGAGCAGTACTTC
CDR3: CASTQPGQGVYEQYF

D: NA
size: NA
V: TRBV3-1
J: TRBJ2-7
DNA: TGTGCCAACAGCCCAAATGGCAGGGGCCACGAGCAGTACTTC
CDR3: CANSPNGRGHEQYF

D: NA
size: few
V: TRBV2
J: TRBJ1-2
DNA: TGTGCCAGCAGCCTGGGCCAAGGTCGGGGCTACACCTTC
CDR3: CASSLGQGRGYTF

D: NA
size: NA
V: TRBV20-1
J: TRBJ2-1
DNA: TGCAGTGCTAGTAGGGGACTCACCAATGAGCAGTTCTTC
CDR3: CSASRGLTNEQFF

D: TRBD1
size: many
V: TRBV28
J: TRBJ1-5
DNA: TGTGCCAGCAGTTACGCCGGGACAGGGGGTGTTCAGCCCCAGCATTTT
CDR3: CASSYAGTGGVQPQHF

D: TRBD1
size: few
V: TRBV12-3/TRBV12-4
J: TRBJ1-3
DNA: TGTGCCAGCAGTCCGCCCACAGGGGGCCGAGGAAACACCATATATTTT
CDR3: CASSPPTGGRGNTIYF

D: NA
size: many
V: TRBV28
J: TRBJ2-7
DNA: TGTGCCAGCAGTGAGAGGTTAGGGGTCATCTACGAGCAGTACTTC
CDR3: CASSERLGVIYEQYF

D: TRBD2
size: few
V: TRBV5-1
J: TRBJ2-7
DNA: TGCGCCAGCAGCTGGGGGATTCAGAGCGGGAGCTCCTACGAGCAGTACTTC
CDR3: CASSWGIQSGSSYEQYF

D: NA
size: NA
V: TRBV12-3/TRBV12-4
J: TRBJ2-7
DNA: TGTGCCAGCAACCAAGGCTCAGCCTACGAGCAGTACTTC
CDR3: CASNQGSAYEQYF

D: NA
size: many
V: TRBV30
J: TRBJ2-7
DNA: TGTGCCTGGGCCGTTGGAGGTTACGAGCAGTACTTC
CDR3: CAWAVGGYEQYF

D: TRBD1
size: many
V: TRBV7-9
J: TRBJ2-7
DNA: TGTGCCAGCAGCCCCCAGGGGGCGAGCTCCTACGAGCAGTACTTC
CDR3: CASSPQGASSYEQYF

D: TRBD1
size: NA
V: TRBV7-2
J: TRBJ1-3
DNA: TGTGCCAGCAGCTCGCCGCGGACAGGGAGCTCTGGAAACACCATATATTTT
CDR3: CASSSPRTGSSGNTIYF

D: TRBD2
size: many
V: TRBV28
J: TRBJ2-7
DNA: TGTGCCAGCAGTTTAGTACTAGCGGGAGCGGGCGAGCAGTACTTC
CDR3: CASSLVLAGAGEQYF

D: NA
size: few
V: TRBV29-1
J: TRBJ1-1
DNA: TGCAGCGTTTCCGGGACCGCCTCATCGGGAAACACTGAAGCTTTCTTT
CDR3: CSVSGTASSGNTEAFF

D: NA
size: few
V: TRBV20-1
J: TRBJ2-7
DNA: TGCAGTGCTAATGTCGGCCACAAACTCTCCTACGAGCAGTACTTC
CDR3: CSANVGHKLSYEQYF

D: TRBD1
size: few
V: TRBV5-5
J: TRBJ1-3
DNA: TGTGCCAGCAGCCCGGAGGGACAGGGAAATACTGGAAACACCATATATTTT
CDR3: CASSPEGQGNTGNTIYF

D: NA
size: few
V: TRBV10-3
J: TRBJ2-5
DNA: TGTGCCATCAGTATTCGGGCCGAAGAGACCCAGTACTTC
CDR3: CAISIRAEETQYF

D: NA
size: many
V: TRBV5-1
J: TRBJ2-3
DNA: TGCGCCAGCAGCTTCGATGCGGAACGGGAGTATTTT
CDR3: CASSFDAEREYF

D: NA
size: many
V: TRBV11-2
J: TRBJ2-6
DNA: TGTGCCAGCAGCCCCCGGCGGGCTGGGGCCAACGTCCTGACTTTC
CDR3: CASSPRRAGANVLTF

D: NA
size: many
V: TRBV3-1
J: TRBJ1-5
DNA: TGTGCCAGCAGCCAAGGGGTACCGGGGGGACTGGGCAATCAGCCCCAGCATTTT
CDR3: CASSQGVPGGLGNQPQHF

D: NA
size: many
V: TRBV7-2
J: TRBJ2-1
DNA: TGTGCCAGCAGCCCTGGACTATTCGGCAGAGGGGATGAGCAGTTCTTC
CDR3: CASSPGLFGRGDEQFF

D: TRBD1
size: NA
V: TRBV12-3/TRBV12-4
J: TRBJ1-3
DNA: TGTGCCAGCAGCCCGGGACAGGGAATCTCTGGAAACACCATATATTTT
CDR3: CASSPGQGISGNTIYF

D: NA
size: few
V: TRBV27
J: TRBJ2-2
DNA: TGTGCCAGCAGTTTAGTGGGAGTAACGGGGGCCGGGGAGCTGTTTTTT
CDR3: CASSLVGVTGAGELFF

D: TRBD1
size: NA
V: TRBV5-1
J: TRBJ2-6
DNA: TGCGCCAGCAGCCGGGGACAGGGTTGGGCCAACGTCCTGACTTTC
CDR3: CASSRGQGWANVLTF

D: NA
size: NA
V: TRBV5-1
J: TRBJ1-3
DNA: TGCGCCAGCAGCTTGGGGGGACTCTCCGGAAACACCATATATTTT
CDR3: CASSLGGLSGNTIYF